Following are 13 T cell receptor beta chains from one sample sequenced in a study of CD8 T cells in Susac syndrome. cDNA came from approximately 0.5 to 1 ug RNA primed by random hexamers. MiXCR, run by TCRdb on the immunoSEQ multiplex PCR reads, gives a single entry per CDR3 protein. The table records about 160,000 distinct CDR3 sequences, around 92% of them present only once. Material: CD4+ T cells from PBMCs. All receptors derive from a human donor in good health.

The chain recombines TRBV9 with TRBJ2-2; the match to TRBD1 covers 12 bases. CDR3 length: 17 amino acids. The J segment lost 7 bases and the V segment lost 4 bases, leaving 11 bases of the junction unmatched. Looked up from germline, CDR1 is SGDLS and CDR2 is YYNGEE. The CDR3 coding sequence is TGTGCCAGCAGCCGGGGGGGACAGGGGGCGCAGGACGGGGAGCTGTTTTTT. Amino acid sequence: CASSRGGQGAQDGELFF.

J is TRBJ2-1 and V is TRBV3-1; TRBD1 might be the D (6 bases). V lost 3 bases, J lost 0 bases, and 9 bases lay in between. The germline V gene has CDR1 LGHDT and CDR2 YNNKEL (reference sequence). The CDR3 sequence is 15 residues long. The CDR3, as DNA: TGTGCCAGCAGCCAGGGGGCGAGCTCCTACAATGAGCAGTTCTTC. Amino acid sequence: CASSQGASSYNEQFF.

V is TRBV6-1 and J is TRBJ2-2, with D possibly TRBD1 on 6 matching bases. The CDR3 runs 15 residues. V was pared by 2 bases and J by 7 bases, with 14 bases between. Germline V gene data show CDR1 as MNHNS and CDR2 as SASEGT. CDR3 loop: CASSEINRADGELFF. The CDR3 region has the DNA TGTGCCAGCAGTGAAATCAACAGGGCGGACGGGGAGCTGTTTTTT.

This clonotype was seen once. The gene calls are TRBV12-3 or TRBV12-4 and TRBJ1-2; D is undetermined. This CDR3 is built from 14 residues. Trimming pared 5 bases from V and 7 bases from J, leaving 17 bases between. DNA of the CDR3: TGTGCCAGCAGTCCCGGGGAGCCCACTCCTGGCTACACCTTC. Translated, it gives CASSPGEPTPGYTF.

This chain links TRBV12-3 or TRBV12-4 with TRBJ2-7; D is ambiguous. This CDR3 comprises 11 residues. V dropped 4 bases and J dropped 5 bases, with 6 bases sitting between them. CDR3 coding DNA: TGTGCCAGCAGTTGGTGGGACGAGCAGTACTTC. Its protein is CASSWWDEQYF.

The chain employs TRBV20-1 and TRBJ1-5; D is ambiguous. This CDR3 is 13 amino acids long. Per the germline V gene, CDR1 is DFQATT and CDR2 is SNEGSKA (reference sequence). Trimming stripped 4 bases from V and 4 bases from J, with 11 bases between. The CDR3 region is CSAIPPNNQPQHF. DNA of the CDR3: TGCAGTGCTATCCCCCCGAATAATCAGCCCCAGCATTTT.

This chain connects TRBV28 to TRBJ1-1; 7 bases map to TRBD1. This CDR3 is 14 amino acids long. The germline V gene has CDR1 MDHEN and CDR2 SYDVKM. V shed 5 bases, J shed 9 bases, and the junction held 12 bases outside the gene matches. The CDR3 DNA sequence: TGTGCCAGCAGTCCCTGGACAGGAGCCACCAAAGCTTTCTTT. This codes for CASSPWTGATKAFF.

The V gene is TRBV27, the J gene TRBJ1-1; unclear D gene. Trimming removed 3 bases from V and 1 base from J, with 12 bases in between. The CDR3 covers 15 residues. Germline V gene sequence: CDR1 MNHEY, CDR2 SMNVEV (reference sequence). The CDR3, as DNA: TGTGCCAGCAGTTTGAGAGGAGTCCAGAACACTGAAGCTTTCTTT. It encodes CASSLRGVQNTEAFF.

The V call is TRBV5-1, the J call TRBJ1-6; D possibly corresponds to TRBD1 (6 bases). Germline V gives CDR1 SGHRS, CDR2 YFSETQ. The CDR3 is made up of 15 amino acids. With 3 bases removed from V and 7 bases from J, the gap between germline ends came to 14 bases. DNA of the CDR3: TGCGCCAGCAGCTCCCAGGGGTTGCAGAATTCACCCCTCCACTTT. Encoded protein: CASSSQGLQNSPLHF. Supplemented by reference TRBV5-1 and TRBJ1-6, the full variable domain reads KAGVTQTPRYLIKTRGQQVTLSCSPISGHRSVSWYQQTPGQGLQFLFEYFSETQRNKGNFPGRFSGRQFSNSRSEMNVSTLELGDSALYLCASSSQGLQNSPLHFGNGTRLTVT.

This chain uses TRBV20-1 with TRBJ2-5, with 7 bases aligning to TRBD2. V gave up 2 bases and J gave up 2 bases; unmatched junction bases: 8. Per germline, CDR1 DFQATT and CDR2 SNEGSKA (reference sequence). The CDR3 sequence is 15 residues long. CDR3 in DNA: TGCAGTGCTAGATACGCGCGGGGGACTCAAGAGACCCAGTACTTC. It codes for CSARYARGTQETQYF.

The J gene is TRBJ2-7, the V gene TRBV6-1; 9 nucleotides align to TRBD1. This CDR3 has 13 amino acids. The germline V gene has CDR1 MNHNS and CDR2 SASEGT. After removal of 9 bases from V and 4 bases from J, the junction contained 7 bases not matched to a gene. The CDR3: CASTPGQGYEQYF. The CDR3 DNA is TGTGCCAGTACGCCGGGACAGGGTTACGAGCAGTACTTC.

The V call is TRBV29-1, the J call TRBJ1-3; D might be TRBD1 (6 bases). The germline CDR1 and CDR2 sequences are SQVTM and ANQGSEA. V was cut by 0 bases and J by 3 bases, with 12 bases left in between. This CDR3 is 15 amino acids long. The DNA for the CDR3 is TGCAGCGTTGAAGAAAGGGGGGGCTATGGAAACACCATATATTTT. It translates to CSVEERGGYGNTIYF.

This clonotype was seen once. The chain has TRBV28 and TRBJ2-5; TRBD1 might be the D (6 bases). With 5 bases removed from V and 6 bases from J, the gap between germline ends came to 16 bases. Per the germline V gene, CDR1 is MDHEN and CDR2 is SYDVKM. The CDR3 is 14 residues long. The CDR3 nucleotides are TGTGCCAGCAGTCTCCCACAGGGATGGAAGACCCAGTACTTC. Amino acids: CASSLPQGWKTQYF.